Below are 21 T cell receptor beta chains sequenced from a single sample in a study of cytomegalovirus exposure and HLA in healthy donors. The primer mix had 60 Vbeta and 13 Jbeta primers. Using immunoSEQ multiplex PCR, the repertoire was profiled, and TCRdb retains in-frame clones only, with some absent. The sample consists of around 130,000 clones, about four fifths of them appearing once. The sample taken for sequencing was PBMCs. These receptor sequences come from a man aged 25-40 years in good health and CMV-seronegative.

The V and J genes are TRBV28 and TRBJ1-6; 9 bases agree with TRBD1. The CDR3 consists of 14 residues. V trimming: 6 bases; J trimming: 4 bases; junction bases outside the gene matches: 1. Germline-derived CDR1 and CDR2 are MDHEN and SYDVKM. In DNA, the CDR3 is TGTGCCAGCAGCGGGACAGGGTATAATTCACCCCTCCACTTT. Translating gives CASSGTGYNSPLHF. The whole variable domain, filled in from reference TRBV28 and TRBJ1-6, reads DVKVTQSSRYLVKRTGEKVFLECVQDMDHENMFWYRQDPGLGLRLIYFSYDVKMKEKGDIPEGYSVSREKKERFSLILESASTNQTSMYLCASSGTGYNSPLHFGNGTRLTVT.

This clone was recorded only once. The V gene is TRBV7-8, the J gene TRBJ1-1; D unclear. Germline V lookup: CDR1 SGHVS, CDR2 FQNEAQ. Trimming removed 1 base from V and 5 bases from J, with 11 bases in between. The CDR3 covers 14 residues. This CDR3 reads CASSLVEVLTEAFF. In DNA, the CDR3 is TGTGCCAGCAGCTTAGTCGAGGTCTTAACTGAAGCTTTCTTT.

This clone was recorded a few times. The J gene is TRBJ1-1, the V gene TRBV6-5; D is possibly TRBD1 (6 bases). The germline CDR1 and CDR2 sequences are MNHEY and SVGAGI. With 9 bases removed from V and 4 bases from J, the gap between germline ends came to 9 bases. The CDR3 is 11 residues long. The CDR3 protein is CARPRGTEAFF. CDR3 nucleotides: TGTGCCAGGCCCAGGGGCACTGAAGCTTTCTTT.

This chain links TRBV7-9 with TRBJ2-3, with D possibly being TRBD2 (7 bases). This CDR3 is built from 17 residues. V shed 1 base and J shed 1 base, with 15 bases lying between them. Germline V gene lookup returns CDR1 SEHNR and CDR2 FQNEAQ (reference sequence). CDR3 residues: CASSLGIGGGRTDTQYF. The CDR3 DNA follows: TGTGCCAGCAGCTTAGGAATTGGGGGGGGCCGCACAGATACGCAGTATTTT.

This chain links TRBV28 with TRBJ1-1; no reliable D call. The CDR3 spans 15 residues. Germline CDR1 and CDR2: MDHEN and SYDVKM. Trimming left V 3 bases short and J 1 base short, with 12 bases between. CDR3 sequence: CASSFRGIQNTEAFF. As DNA, the CDR3 is TGTGCCAGCAGTTTTCGAGGGATTCAGAACACTGAAGCTTTCTTT.

This clone has a single count. The chain employs TRBV28 and TRBJ2-4, with 7 bases lining up with TRBD2. The CDR3 length is 16 residues. In germline, CDR1 is MDHEN, CDR2 SYDVKM. The ends lost 5 bases at V and 2 bases at J; junction bases unmatched: 9. The CDR3 loop reads CASSPPAGATKNIQYF. The CDR3 region has the DNA TGTGCCAGCAGTCCCCCTGCGGGAGCGACCAAAAACATTCAGTACTTC.

J is TRBJ1-3 and V is TRBV4-3; D is uncertain. V gave up 1 base and J gave up 4 bases, with 11 bases separating them. CDR1 is LGHNA, CDR2 YSLEER, per germline. The CDR3 is 15 residues long. The CDR3 coding sequence is TGCGCCAGCAGCCAAGGATTTCAGTCCGGAAACACCATATATTTT. This gives the protein CASSQGFQSGNTIYF.

V is TRBV10-3 and J is TRBJ2-5, with TRBD2 matching 7 bases. The DNA end is a closer match to TRBJ2-7, so the J assignment may be wrong. The length of the CDR3 is 13 residues. Germline-derived CDR1 and CDR2 are ENHRY and SYGVKD. The CDR3 is CATHGGEGYEQYF. In DNA, the CDR3 is TGTGCCACCCATGGGGGGGAGGGCTACGAGCAGTACTTC.

The chain is built from TRBV10-2 and TRBJ1-5; TRBD1 aligns across 12 bases. Germline assignment: CDR1 WSHSY and CDR2 SAAADI. Germline trimming cut 3 bases from V and 7 bases from J; bases unmatched to any gene: 4. The CDR3 is 15 residues long. The CDR3 DNA sequence: TGCGCCAGCAGTGACCCCGGGACAGGGGGCCAGCCCCAGCATTTT. This gives the protein CASSDPGTGGQPQHF.

The chain combines TRBV7-2 with TRBJ2-7, with D hard to call. The CDR3 consists of 15 residues. Per germline, CDR1 SGHTA and CDR2 FQGNSA. V was trimmed by 1 base and J by 9 bases, leaving 19 bases between them. The CDR3 protein is CASSLVWLSPGVQYF. The CDR3 DNA follows: TGTGCCAGCAGCTTAGTATGGCTCTCACCCGGAGTGCAGTACTTC.

This clone was observed a few times. The chain recombines TRBV27 with TRBJ2-1; D remains unclear. V lost 6 bases to trimming and J lost 3 bases, with 9 bases between them. CDR3 size: 13 residues. Per germline, CDR1 MNHEY and CDR2 SMNVEV (reference sequence). The CDR3 spells CASRTALYNEQFF. The CDR3 coding sequence is TGTGCCAGCAGAACTGCCCTCTACAATGAGCAGTTCTTC.

J is TRBJ2-3 and V is TRBV5-1; D not resolved. The CDR3 runs 14 residues. Germline V gives CDR1 SGHRS, CDR2 YFSETQ. V lost 4 bases to trimming and J lost 4 bases, with 13 bases between them. CDR3 DNA: TGCGCCAGCAGCGCAGAGGTCCCCCCAGATACGCAGTATTTT. This gives the protein CASSAEVPPDTQYF.

Comment on this clone: Other DNA sequences in this sample translate to the same CDR3. The chain has TRBV30 and TRBJ2-7, with 9 bases aligning to TRBD2. J was trimmed by 7 bases and V by 4 bases; bases with no gene match: 11. The CDR3 covers 14 residues. In germline, CDR1 is GTSNPN, CDR2 SVGIG (reference sequence). The CDR3 DNA sequence: TGTGCCTGGACCCTTGAGACTAGCGGTTGGGAGCAGTACTTC. Translation gives CAWTLETSGWEQYF.

V and J are TRBV7-9 and TRBJ2-1; 12 bases line up with TRBD2. CDR3 length: 16 residues. V shed 0 bases and J 3 bases; nucleotides not matched to a gene: 0. Germline CDR1 reads SEHNR; CDR2 reads FQNEAQ (reference sequence). CDR3 region: CASSLAGLAGYNEQFF. The CDR3 nucleotides are TGTGCCAGCAGCTTAGCGGGACTAGCGGGCTACAATGAGCAGTTCTTC.

The gene calls are TRBV27 and TRBJ1-5; D ambiguous. The CDR3 is made up of 15 amino acids. V was cut by 4 bases and J by 5 bases, with 15 bases left in between. Germline V lookup: CDR1 MNHEY, CDR2 SMNVEV (reference sequence). CDR3 loop: CASSSALDVDQPQHF. The CDR3 DNA sequence: TGTGCCAGCAGTTCAGCGCTAGACGTTGATCAGCCCCAGCATTTT.

V gene TRBV25-1 combines with J gene TRBJ2-5; a possible D gene is TRBD1 (7 bases). Germline values: CDR1 MGHDK, CDR2 SYGVNS. The V end was cut by 3 bases, the J end by 5 bases, with 19 bases between. The CDR3 is made up of 16 amino acids. The chain's CDR3 is CASSERDSLRVETQYF. As DNA, the CDR3 is TGTGCCAGCAGTGAGCGGGACAGCCTGAGAGTGGAGACCCAGTACTTC.

In its sample, this clone was seen a few times. The gene calls are TRBV4-2 and TRBJ2-2; 8 bases match TRBD2. Per the germline V gene, CDR1 is LGHNA and CDR2 is YNFKEQ. Trimming at V came to 4 bases and at J to 4 bases, leaving 11 bases not matched to a gene. This CDR3 comprises 17 residues. The CDR3: CASSPHSAGVTTGELFF. The DNA of the CDR3 is TGTGCCAGCAGCCCCCACTCAGCGGGGGTGACCACCGGGGAGCTGTTTTTT.

This chain links TRBV7-3 with TRBJ2-5; D is unclear. V shed 1 base and J shed 1 base, with 10 bases lying between them. Germline V gene lookup returns CDR1 SGHTA and CDR2 FQGTGA. This CDR3 has 15 residues. The CDR3 here is CASSLNFGSQETQYF. DNA of the CDR3: TGTGCCAGCAGCTTAAATTTTGGCAGCCAAGAGACCCAGTACTTC.

This clone appeared a few times. The chain combines TRBV11-2 with TRBJ2-7; the D gene is possibly TRBD1 (5 bases). Between the trimmed V and J ends, which lost 2 bases and 4 bases, there was a span of 12 bases. Germline V lookup: CDR1 SGHAT, CDR2 FQNNGV. The CDR3 length is 14 residues. This CDR3 reads CASSLYQGGYEQYF. For the CDR3, the DNA is TGTGCCAGCAGCTTATATCAGGGTGGATACGAGCAGTACTTC.

This clone was recorded once. The chain is built from TRBV7-2 and TRBJ2-7; 8 nucleotides match TRBD1. The V gene's germline CDR1 is SGHTA and CDR2 FQGNSA. The V gene end was trimmed by 8 bases and the J gene end by 4 bases; junction bases not matched to a gene: 7. The CDR3 is 13 amino acids. CDR3: CASGSGGRYEQYF. As DNA, the CDR3 is TGTGCCAGCGGGTCAGGGGGCAGGTACGAGCAGTACTTC.

The chain combines TRBV5-1 with TRBJ2-7; 13 nucleotides match TRBD2. CDR3 length: 16 residues. The trim removed 4 bases at V and 5 bases at J, leaving 9 bases unmatched. Per germline, CDR1 SGHRS and CDR2 YFSETQ. The CDR3 here is CASSAPLLAGGHEQYF. The DNA for the CDR3 is TGCGCCAGCAGCGCCCCCTTACTAGCGGGAGGGCACGAGCAGTACTTC.